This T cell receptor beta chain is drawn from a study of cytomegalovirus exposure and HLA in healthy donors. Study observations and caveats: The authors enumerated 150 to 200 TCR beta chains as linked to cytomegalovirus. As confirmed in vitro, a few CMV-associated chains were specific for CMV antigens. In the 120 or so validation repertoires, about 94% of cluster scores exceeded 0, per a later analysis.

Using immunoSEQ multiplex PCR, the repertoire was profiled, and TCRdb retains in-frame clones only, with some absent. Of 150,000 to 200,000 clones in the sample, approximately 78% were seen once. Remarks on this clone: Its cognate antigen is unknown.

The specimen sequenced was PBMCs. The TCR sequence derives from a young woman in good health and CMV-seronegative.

The CDR3 here is CASSSMGTGVAGELFF. The CDR3, as DNA: TGTGCCAGCAGCTCGATGGGGACAGGGGTGGCCGGGGAGCTGTTTTTT. The V and J genes are TRBV7-9 and TRBJ2-2, with 10 bases matching TRBD1. CDR3 length: 16 residues. Germline CDR1 SEHNR, CDR2 FQNEAQ (reference sequence). Trimming removed 4 bases from V and 6 bases from J; junction bases left unmatched: 8.